This T cell receptor (beta chain) was sequenced during a study of CD8 T cells in ankylosing spondylitis. This CDR3 comprises 12 residues. Trimming pared 6 bases from V and 11 bases from J, leaving 14 bases between. The germline gives CDR1 SEHNR, CDR2 FQNEAQ (reference sequence). Quantitative molecular-barcoded 5'-RACE generated the TCR beta libraries. TCRdb redid the calling of the 5' RACE reads with MiXCR, one entry per CDR3 protein. The sample has 330,000 or so distinct CDR3 sequences; 8% are singletons. This clonotype was recorded many times. Its specificity is unknown. Points from the study as a whole: A TCR beta motif of about 8 highly homologous variants seemed to mark ankylosing spondylitis blood. Reported data indicate significant enrichment of disease-linked clones within matched ankylosing spondylitis synovial fluid. There were earlier reports of some motif variants in reactive arthritis synovial fluid and blood.

Input material: blood, either unsorted or a sorted T cell fraction (not recorded which). The clonotype originates from a male donor with ankylosing spondylitis. The V and J genes are TRBV7-9 and TRBJ2-1; TRBD1 might be the D (5 bases). This CDR3 reads CASSPSEDKQFF. In DNA form, the CDR3 reads TGTGCCAGCAGTCCCAGCGAGGACAAGCAGTTCTTC.